This T cell receptor beta chain was sequenced during a study of T cells after posttransplantation cyclophosphamide. Points from the study as a whole: Donor CD8+ memory clones often dominated recipient blood repertoires at later times. TRB clonality was highly associated with recipient CMV seropositivity and reactivation.

The germline V gene encodes CDR1 SGHNT and CDR2 YENEEA. The CDR3 consists of 15 residues. Germline trimming cut 4 bases from V and 6 bases from J; bases unmatched to any gene: 11. Profiling relied on immunoSEQ multiplex PCR, and the TCRdb table lists in-frame clones only, not all of them. The sample contains 7,000 to 9,000 clones, none occurring once; more than 9% lies in the top ten. In this sample, this clone turned up many times. Its cognate antigen is unknown. Treatment was busulfan-fludarabine conditioning, a marrow graft, and cyclophosphamide on days +3 and +4. The starting material was PBMCs, obtained after allogeneic stem cell transplant with posttransplant cyclophosphamide. The clonotype comes from a female patient aged 50-59 years who received an allogeneic stem cell transplant from a related donor, was CMV-positive, and had no GVHD. Some T cells may arise from the graft donor. The V call is TRBV11-3, the J call TRBJ2-7; TRBD2 aligns across 8 bases. The CDR3 nucleotides are TGTGCCAGCAGCTCCGCGGGGAGCGGGAGTACCGAGCAGTACTTC. This gives the protein CASSSAGSGSTEQYF.